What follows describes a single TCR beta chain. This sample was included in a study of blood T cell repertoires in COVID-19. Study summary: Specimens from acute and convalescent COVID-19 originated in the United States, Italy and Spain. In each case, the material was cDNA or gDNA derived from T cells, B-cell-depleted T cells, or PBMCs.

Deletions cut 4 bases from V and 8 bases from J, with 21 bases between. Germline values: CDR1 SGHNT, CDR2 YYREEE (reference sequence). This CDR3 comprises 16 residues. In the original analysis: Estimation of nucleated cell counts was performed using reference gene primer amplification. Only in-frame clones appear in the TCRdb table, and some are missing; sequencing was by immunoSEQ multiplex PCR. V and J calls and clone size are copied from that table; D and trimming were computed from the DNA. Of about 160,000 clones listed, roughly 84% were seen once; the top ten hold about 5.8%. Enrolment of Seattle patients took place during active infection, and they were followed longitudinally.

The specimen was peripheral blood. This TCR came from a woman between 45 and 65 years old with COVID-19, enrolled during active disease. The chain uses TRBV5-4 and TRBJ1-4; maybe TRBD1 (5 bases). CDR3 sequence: CASSRGGGTADEKLFF. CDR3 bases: TGTGCCAGCAGCCGCGGGGGAGGGACGGCGGACGAAAAACTGTTTTTT.